The present T cell receptor (beta chain) was sequenced within a study of HIV-infected patients and healthy controls. This clonotype was seen at least ten times. Whole blood was used without fractionation, so all unsorted peripheral T cells were included. cDNA was made from about 500 ng RNA using alpha and beta constant primers. Each of the alpha and beta chains got its own library through chain-specific third strand synthesis with indices. TCRdb itself ran the 5' RACE reads through MiXCR, one entry per CDR3 protein. The repertoire holds around 16,000 distinct CDR3 sequences, with roughly a tenth as singletons. The CDR3 totals 16 residues. From germline, CDR1 is SGHRS and CDR2 YFSETQ. The J segment lost 7 bases and the V segment lost 4 bases, leaving 9 bases of the junction unmatched.

This clonotype originated in an adult in good health. The chain has TRBV5-1 and TRBJ2-1, with 12 bases that match TRBD2. The sequencing input was blood. DNA of the CDR3: TGCGCCAGCAGCCACTCCCCTAGCGGGAGGGATAATGAGCAGTTCTTC. This codes for CASSHSPSGRDNEQFF.